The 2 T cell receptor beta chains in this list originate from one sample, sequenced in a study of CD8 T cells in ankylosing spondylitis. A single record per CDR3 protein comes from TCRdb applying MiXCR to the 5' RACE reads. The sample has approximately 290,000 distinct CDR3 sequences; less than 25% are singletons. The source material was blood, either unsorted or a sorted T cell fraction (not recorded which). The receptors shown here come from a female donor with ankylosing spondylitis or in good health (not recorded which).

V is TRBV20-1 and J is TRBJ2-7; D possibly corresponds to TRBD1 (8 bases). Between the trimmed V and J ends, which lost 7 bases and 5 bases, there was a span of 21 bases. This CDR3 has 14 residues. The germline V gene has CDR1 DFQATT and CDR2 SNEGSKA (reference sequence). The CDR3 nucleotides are TGCAGTGGTGTAAGGCGACAGGGGAGGGACGAGCAGTACTTC. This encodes CSGVRRQGRDEQYF.

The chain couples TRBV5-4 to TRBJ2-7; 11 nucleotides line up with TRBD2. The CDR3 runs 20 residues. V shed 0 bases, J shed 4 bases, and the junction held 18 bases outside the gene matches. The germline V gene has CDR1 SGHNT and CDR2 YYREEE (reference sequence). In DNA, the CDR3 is TGTGCCAGCAGCTTGGGGCCCCCGCGACATCTAGCGGGAGGAGTTTACGAGCAGTACTTC. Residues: CASSLGPPRHLAGGVYEQYF. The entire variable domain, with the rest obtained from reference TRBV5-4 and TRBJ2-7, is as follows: ETGVTQSPTHLIKTRGQQVTLRCSSQSGHNTVSWYQQALGQGPQFIFQYYREEENGRGNFPPRFSGLQFPNYSSELNVNALELDDSALYLCASSLGPPRHLAGGVYEQYFGPGTRLTVT.